The rows below give T cell receptor beta chains drawn from one sample of a study of response to subunit inactivated influenza vaccine. TCRdb analysed the RT-PCR reads with MiXCR anew, one entry per CDR3 protein. This table holds over 400,000 distinct CDR3 sequences, approximately 11% found once. This material consisted of PBMCs from blood, taken 35 to 45 days after vaccination. The source of these receptors is a man aged 50 or older who received an inactivated influenza vaccine. The conserved cysteine and the conserved F or W are not part of the CDR3 here.

V: TRBV19; J: TRBJ2-5; CDR3: ASSTGEVRTQY
V: TRBV3-1; J: TRBJ2-3; CDR3: ASSQAIGAISTDTQY
V: TRBV7-6; J: TRBJ2-1; CDR3: ASSPSSSYNEQF
V: TRBV12-3/TRBV12-4; J: TRBJ2-3; CDR3: ASSSDQNRLAGNTQY
V: TRBV6-5; J: TRBJ2-7; CDR3: ASCNRGPYEQY
V: TRBV5-1; J: TRBJ2-1; CDR3: ASSLDPGVQF
V: TRBV4-2; J: TRBJ2-5; CDR3: ASSQVGTSGKETQY
V: TRBV29-1; J: TRBJ2-7; CDR3: SVEGLGNSYEQY
V: TRBV7-8; J: TRBJ2-7; CDR3: ASSPDREKAYEQY
V: TRBV20-1; J: TRBJ1-5; CDR3: SARGGTLSNQPQH
V: TRBV12-3/TRBV12-4; J: TRBJ2-7; CDR3: ASSQDRARSREQY
V: TRBV15; J: TRBJ2-3; CDR3: ATGRVVQRDTQY
V: TRBV19; J: TRBJ2-7; CDR3: ASSPTGHEQY
V: TRBV7-2; J: TRBJ2-3; CDR3: ASSPGDTGTDTQY
V: TRBV4-3; J: TRBJ1-2; CDR3: ASSQDAGQAGYGYT
V: TRBV4-2; J: TRBJ1-1; CDR3: ASSLLGTNTEAF
V: TRBV13; J: TRBJ2-2; CDR3: ASSLLSAEENTGELF
V: TRBV4-3; J: TRBJ2-5; CDR3: ASSQDLGAGAFQETQY
V: TRBV4-3; J: TRBJ2-5; CDR3: ASSQYSYQETQY
V: TRBV18; J: TRBJ2-1; CDR3: ASSPSATVYNEQF
V: TRBV28; J: TRBJ2-1; CDR3: ASSRLAGSSYNEQF
V: TRBV12-3/TRBV12-4; J: TRBJ2-3; CDR3: ASRPTGGLKDTQY
V: TRBV24-1; J: TRBJ2-1; CDR3: ATSGDSTIGEQF
V: TRBV15; J: TRBJ2-1; CDR3: ATSKPAGGNEQF
V: TRBV27; J: TRBJ1-1; CDR3: ASQTARGTEAF
V: TRBV9; J: TRBJ2-7; CDR3: ASSESGVNSYEQY
V: TRBV5-1; J: TRBJ2-4; CDR3: ASSLVASGAQNIQY
V: TRBV3-1; J: TRBJ2-7; CDR3: ASSQGISGSYEQY
V: TRBV11-2; J: TRBJ2-5; CDR3: ASSTGLAQY
V: TRBV20-1; J: TRBJ2-2; CDR3: SARTDSNTGELF
V: TRBV7-2; J: TRBJ2-7; CDR3: ASSLWAPGYEQY
V: TRBV12-3/TRBV12-4; J: TRBJ2-3; CDR3: ASSHDRGRSTDTQY
V: TRBV9; J: TRBJ2-5; CDR3: ASSPSGLAEVGTQY
V: TRBV7-8; J: TRBJ2-1; CDR3: ASSSYDRGLDNEQF
V: TRBV27; J: TRBJ1-4; CDR3: ASSKRENEKLF
V: TRBV6-6; J: TRBJ2-5; CDR3: ASRDDYQETQY
V: TRBV11-3; J: TRBJ2-3; CDR3: ASSPNRGTDTQY
V: TRBV20-1; J: TRBJ2-1; CDR3: SASYRGRSLDEQF
V: TRBV20-1; J: TRBJ1-1; CDR3: SAFGQGMEDTEAF
V: TRBV4-1; J: TRBJ2-5; CDR3: ASSQGRDIQETQY
V: TRBV27; J: TRBJ2-7; CDR3: ASSDTSSGSSYEQY
V: TRBV6-2/TRBV6-3; J: TRBJ1-6; CDR3: ASSRPTGNFGSPLH
V: TRBV7-6; J: TRBJ2-1; CDR3: ASSLLQGAQNEQF
V: TRBV4-2; J: TRBJ2-7; CDR3: ASSQGQGLYEQY
V: TRBV4-2; J: TRBJ2-4; CDR3: ASSQPLPGLLAKNIQY